The T cell receptor (beta chain) described here comes from a study of OX40 agonist ivuxolimab in advanced cancers. The study, taken as a whole, reports: CD4+ and CD8+ blood T cells expanded clonally by week 6 at 0.1 to 3.0 mg/kg. The work left the antigen specificity of expanded peripheral T cells undetermined.

With regard to this clone: Its specificity is not known.

Excluded were patients having autoimmune disease history or systemic immunosuppression. CDR1 MRHNA and CDR2 SNTAGT come from the germline V gene. V lost 8 bases and J lost 6; bases outside the gene matches: 15. The CDR3 consists of 16 residues. Measured with immunoSEQ multiplex PCR; TCRdb has only the in-frame clones, and not every one. The sample yields about 74,000 clones, approximately 81% seen once. V and J are TRBV6-4 and TRBJ2-3; 9 positions agree with TRBD2. The specimen was CD4+ or CD8+ T cells sorted from blood, collected in a trial of the OX40 agonist ivuxolimab. The clonotype originates from an adult with an advanced solid tumor such as melanoma, head and neck, liver or kidney cancer. The CDR3 loop is CASQTTAGGPGDTQYF. The CDR3, as DNA: TGTGCCAGCCAGACTACGGCGGGAGGGCCTGGCGATACGCAGTATTTT.